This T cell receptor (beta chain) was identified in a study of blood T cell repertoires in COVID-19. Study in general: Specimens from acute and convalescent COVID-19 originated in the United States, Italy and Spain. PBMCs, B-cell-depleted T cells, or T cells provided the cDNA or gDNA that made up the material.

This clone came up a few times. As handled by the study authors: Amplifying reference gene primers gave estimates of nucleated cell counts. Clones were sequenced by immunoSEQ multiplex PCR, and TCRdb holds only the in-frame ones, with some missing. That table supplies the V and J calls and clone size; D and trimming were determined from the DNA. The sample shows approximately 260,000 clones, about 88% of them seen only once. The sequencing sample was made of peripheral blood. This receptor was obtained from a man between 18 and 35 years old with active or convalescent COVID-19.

The CDR3 protein is CASSTQGAMGPQHF. CDR3 nucleotide sequence: TGTGCCAGTAGTACCCAGGGGGCTATGGGGCCCCAGCATTTT. This chain links TRBV19 with TRBJ1-5; TRBD1 matches at 8 bases. CDR3 length: 14 residues. V gave up 4 bases and J gave up 9 bases; unmatched junction bases: 8. The germline V gene has CDR1 LNHDA and CDR2 SQIVND (reference sequence).